Each of the 4 T cell receptor beta chains below was sequenced from the same sample in a study of T cell responses to AZD1222 COVID-19 vaccine. Profiled with immunoSEQ multiplex PCR; TCRdb holds only in-frame clones, not every one. This sample yields 85,000 to 100,000 clones, of which just over 90% are seen a single time; approximately 11% belongs to the top ten. The sequencing used peripheral blood, collected on day 0 of AZD1222 vaccination. Receptor source: an adult in good health.

J is TRBJ2-3 and V is TRBV3-1 (or the pseudogene TRBV3-2); 8 bases agree with TRBD2. This CDR3 has 14 amino acids. With V trimmed by 8 bases and J by 6 bases, 10 bases remained unmatched. From germline, CDR1 is LGHDT and CDR2 YNNKEL (reference sequence). CDR3 sequence reads: CASALGGASDTQYF. CDR3 DNA: TGTGCCAGCGCGCTCGGGGGGGCCTCGGATACGCAGTATTTT.

V and J are TRBV19 and TRBJ1-5, with 10 bases matching TRBD1. After removal of 1 base from V and 4 bases from J, the junction contained 4 bases not matched to a gene. The V gene's germline CDR1 is LNHDA and CDR2 SQIVND (reference sequence). The CDR3 is made up of 16 amino acids. In DNA form, the CDR3 reads TGTGCCAGTAGTATAGTGGGACAGGGGTCTAATCAGCCCCAGCATTTT. Amino acid sequence: CASSIVGQGSNQPQHF. Using reference TRBV19 and TRBJ1-5 for the parts outside the CDR3, the full variable domain is DGGITQSPKYLFRKEGQNVTLSCEQNLNHDAMYWYRQDPGQGLRLIYYSQIVNDFQKGDIAEGYSVSREKKESFPLTVTSAQKNPTAFYLCASSIVGQGSNQPQHFGDGTRLSIL.

J is TRBJ2-2 and V is TRBV14; the D is unclear. The CDR3 loop spans 14 amino acids. Trimming shortened V by 4 bases and J by 5 bases, and 11 bases separated the two germline ends. The germline gives CDR1 SGHDN, CDR2 FVKESK. Here the CDR3 DNA reads TGTGCCAGCAGCCCCGGGTCGTGGACCGGGGAGCTGTTTTTT. Protein product: CASSPGSWTGELFF.

Note on this clone: This CDR3 is also generated by other DNA sequences in the sample. This sequence joins TRBV12-3 or TRBV12-4 and TRBJ2-7, with TRBD1 matching over 8 bases. V lost 3 bases, J lost 6 bases, and 4 bases stayed unmatched. The CDR3 loop spans 13 amino acids. The CDR3 loop is CASSFQGAGEQYF. In nucleotides, the CDR3 is TGTGCCAGCAGTTTCCAGGGGGCGGGCGAGCAGTACTTC.